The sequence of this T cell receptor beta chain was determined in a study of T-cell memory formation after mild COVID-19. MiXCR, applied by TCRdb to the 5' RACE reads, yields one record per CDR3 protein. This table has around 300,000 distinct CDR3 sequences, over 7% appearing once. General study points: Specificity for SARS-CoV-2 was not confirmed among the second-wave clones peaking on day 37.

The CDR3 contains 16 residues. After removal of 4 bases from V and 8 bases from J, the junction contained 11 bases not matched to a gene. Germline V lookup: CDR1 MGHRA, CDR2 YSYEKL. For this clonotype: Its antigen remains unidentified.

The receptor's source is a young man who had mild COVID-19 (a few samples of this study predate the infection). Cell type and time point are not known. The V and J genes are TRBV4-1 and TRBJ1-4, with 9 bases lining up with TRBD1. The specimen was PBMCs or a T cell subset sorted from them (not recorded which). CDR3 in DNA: TGCGCCAGCAGCCGAGCACCGGGACAGGGTCGAGAAAAACTGTTTTTT. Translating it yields CASSRAPGQGREKLFF.